The clone carrying this T cell receptor beta chain was counted only a few times. The target antigen is unknown. The data belong to a study of cytomegalovirus exposure and HLA in healthy donors. The overall study: From about 180 million T cells, an earlier analysis saw roughly 110 million unique TCR beta sequences. Study-level findings and limits: TCR beta sequences reportedly predicted most subjects' HLA-A and HLA-B alleles accurately.

PCR used 60 Vbeta primers and 13 Jbeta primers. Profiling relied on immunoSEQ multiplex PCR, and the TCRdb table lists in-frame clones only, not all of them. In the table there are 150,000 to 200,000 clones, roughly four fifths of which are singletons. CDR1 and CDR2 (germline): SQVTM, ANQGSEA. V was clipped by 7 bases and J by 0 bases, with 12 bases between them. The CDR3 length is 13 residues. The specimen sequenced was PBMCs. This sequence originates from a woman in her 30s in good health and CMV-seropositive. The V call is TRBV29-1, the J call TRBJ1-2, with D uncertain. The CDR3 nucleotides read TGCAGCGCCTTTACAACAACTAACTATGGCTACACCTTC. Translated, it gives CSAFTTTNYGYTF.